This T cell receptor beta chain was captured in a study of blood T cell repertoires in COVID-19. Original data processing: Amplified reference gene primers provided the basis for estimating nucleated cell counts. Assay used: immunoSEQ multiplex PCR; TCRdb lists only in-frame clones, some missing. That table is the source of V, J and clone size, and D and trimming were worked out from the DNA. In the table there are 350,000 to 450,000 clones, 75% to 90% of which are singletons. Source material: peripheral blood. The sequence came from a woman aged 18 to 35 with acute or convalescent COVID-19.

The CDR3 region has the DNA TGTGCCAGCAGCTTAGGAGTGGGAGTGGGTGAGGAGCAGTACTTC. Translating it yields CASSLGVGVGEEQYF. J is TRBJ2-7 and V is TRBV7-9; TRBD2 is a possible D gene (5 bases). Looked up from germline, CDR1 is SEHNR and CDR2 is FQNEAQ (reference sequence). This CDR3 is built from 15 residues. Between the trimmed V and J ends, which lost 1 base and 7 bases, there was a span of 17 bases.